One sample yielded the 23 T cell receptor beta chains listed below, sequenced in a study of OX40 agonist ivuxolimab in advanced cancers. Produced via immunoSEQ multiplex PCR; TCRdb's table is partial and in-frame only. This sample has tens of thousands of clones, with 85% to 90% found just once. The specimen was CD4+ or CD8+ T cells sorted from blood, collected in a trial of the OX40 agonist ivuxolimab. The receptors shown here come from an adult with an advanced solid tumor such as melanoma, head and neck, liver or kidney cancer.

V gene TRBV19 combines with J gene TRBJ2-6, with D possibly being TRBD1 (5 bases). Trimming removed 4 bases at V and 0 bases at J, with 10 bases between. The germline V gene encodes CDR1 LNHDA and CDR2 SQIVND (reference sequence). The CDR3 spans 16 residues. CDR3 DNA: TGTGCCAGTAGTAAGCAGGGCAACTCTGGGGCCAACGTCCTGACTTTC. Translated, it gives CASSKQGNSGANVLTF.

V and J are TRBV18 and TRBJ2-5; 8 bases are shared with TRBD2. Trimming removed 3 bases from V and 5 bases from J; junction bases left unmatched: 8. The CDR3 extends over 15 amino acids. CDR1 is KGHSH, CDR2 LQKENI, per germline. CDR3 residues: CASSPTGGNAETQYF. Here the CDR3 DNA reads TGTGCCAGCTCACCGACGGGAGGGAATGCGGAGACCCAGTACTTC.

The genes are TRBV27 and TRBJ1-3; D uncertain. This CDR3 is built from 14 residues. Germline V lookup: CDR1 MNHEY, CDR2 SMNVEV (reference sequence). Trimming removed 0 bases at V and 3 bases at J, with 6 bases between. The CDR3 DNA reads TGTGCCAGCAGTTTATCCTTCCGTGGAAACACCATATATTTT. Its protein product is CASSLSFRGNTIYF.

The rearrangement uses TRBV6-5 and TRBJ2-1; 8 bases are shared with TRBD2. V lost 3 bases and J lost 5; bases outside the gene matches: 6. This CDR3 is 15 amino acids long. In germline, CDR1 is MNHEY, CDR2 SVGAGI. CDR3 sequence (DNA): TGTGCCAGCAGTTATTCCGGGACTAGTAACAATGAGCAGTTCTTC. Its translation: CASSYSGTSNNEQFF.

The chain joins TRBV7-9 to TRBJ2-3; the D is unclear. Germline CDR1 SEHNR, CDR2 FQNEAQ (reference sequence). This CDR3 region has 15 residues. V dropped 5 bases and J dropped 2 bases, with 14 bases sitting between them. The CDR3 DNA reads as TGTGCCAGCAGCCGAACAGTCGTTAACACAGATACGCAGTATTTT. It codes for CASSRTVVNTDTQYF. The full variable domain, with the rest looked up from reference TRBV7-9 and TRBJ2-3, is DTGVSQNPRHKITKRGQNVTFRCDPISEHNRLYWYRQTLGQGPEFLTYFQNEAQLEKSRLLSDRFSAERPKGSFSTLEIQRTEQGDSAMYLCASSRTVVNTDTQYFGPGTRLTVL.

This chain connects TRBV28 to TRBJ2-7; D unclear. V lost 7 bases, J lost 0 bases, and 13 bases lay in between. This CDR3 spans 14 amino acids. Germline V CDR1 and CDR2: MDHEN, SYDVKM. The CDR3 DNA sequence: TGTGCCAGCATCGGCTCTGTCAGCTCCTACGAGCAGTACTTC. This translates into CASIGSVSSYEQYF.

The V and J genes are TRBV7-9 and TRBJ1-2; D is possibly TRBD1 (5 bases). The CDR3 runs 14 residues. Trimming stripped 1 base from V and 6 bases from J, with 12 bases between. The germline V gene has CDR1 SEHNR and CDR2 FQNEAQ (reference sequence). Here the CDR3 DNA reads TGTGCCAGCAGCTTAGATTCAGGGCGCCATGGCTACACCTTC. Its protein product is CASSLDSGRHGYTF.

The chain joins TRBV7-3 to TRBJ2-3; tentatively, D is TRBD1 or TRBD2 (5 bases each). Germline CDR1 and CDR2: SGHTA and FQGTGA. Trimming pared 5 bases from V and 2 bases from J, leaving 8 bases between. There are 13 residues in the CDR3. In DNA form, the CDR3 reads TGTGCCAGCAGCCCCGGGGCCACAGATACGCAGTATTTT. As protein: CASSPGATDTQYF.

The rearrangement uses TRBV6-1 and TRBJ2-7; D not certain. The germline gives CDR1 MNHNS, CDR2 SASEGT. V lost 6 bases, J lost 1 base, and 10 bases lay in between. The CDR3 runs to 13 residues. CDR3 sequence reads: CASRLWNSYEQYF. The CDR3, as DNA: TGTGCCAGCAGACTTTGGAATTCCTACGAGCAGTACTTC.

In this sample, this clone turned up a few times. This rearrangement joins TRBV7-2 to TRBJ2-5; D uncertain. This CDR3 region has 13 residues. Deletions cut 11 bases from V and 5 bases from J, with 18 bases between. CDR1 SGHTA and CDR2 FQGNSA come from the germline V gene. CDR3 loop: CASSVGIGETQYF. Written as DNA, the CDR3 is TGTGCCTCCAGCGTGGGTATCGGGGAGACCCAGTACTTC.

The chain employs TRBV21-1 and TRBJ2-7; the table assigns TRBD2, which was not confirmed against the DNA. TRBV21-1 is described as a pseudogene. The length of the CDR3 is 16 residues. The CDR3 loop is CASSKALRELGDEQYF. CDR3 bases: TGTGCCAGCAGCAAAGCCTTGCGGGAGCTCGGGGACGAGCAGTACTTC.

In this sample, this clone is medium-sized. The CDR3 nucleotides read TGTGCCAGCTCACCACCGCAAGGGGGATCTCAAGAGACCCAGTACTTC. As protein: CASSPPQGGSQETQYF. V and J are TRBV18 and TRBJ2-5, with TRBD1 as a possible D gene (6 bases). There are 16 residues in the CDR3. Germline CDR1 reads KGHSH; CDR2 reads LQKENI. The germline V and J ends were trimmed by 0 bases and 2 bases, with 13 bases remaining between them.

The J gene is TRBJ2-7, the V gene TRBV6-1, with TRBD1 as a possible D gene (5 bases). The germline gives CDR1 MNHNS, CDR2 SASEGT. V was shortened by 4 bases and J by 0 bases, with 13 bases between the two germline ends. CDR3 size: 15 residues. The CDR3 DNA is TGTGCCAGCAGTGTAAGGGTAGGGGACTCCTACGAGCAGTACTTC. Its translation is CASSVRVGDSYEQYF.

This chain connects TRBV6-6 to TRBJ1-2, with a tentative D call TRBD1 (5 bases). CDR3 length equals 14 residues. V dropped 5 bases and J dropped 6 bases, with 16 bases sitting between them. Germline V gene sequence: CDR1 MNHNY, CDR2 SVGAGI (reference sequence). Here the CDR3 reads CASSRRVAEDGYTF. The CDR3 region has the DNA TGTGCCAGCAGTCGCAGGGTGGCGGAGGATGGCTACACCTTC.

This clone has just one count. This chain joins TRBV6-1 and TRBJ2-3; 10 bases agree with TRBD2. This CDR3 region has 16 residues. The V gene end was trimmed by 4 bases and the J gene end by 7 bases; junction bases not matched to a gene: 11. CDR1 is MNHNS, CDR2 SASEGT, per germline. DNA for the CDR3: TGTGCCAGCAGTGGTCGGCGAGCGGGAGGGCCCCATACGCAGTATTTT. It codes for CASSGRRAGGPHTQYF.

The chain couples TRBV6-1 to TRBJ1-3; TRBD1 matches at 12 bases. The CDR3 runs 16 residues. The J segment lost 4 bases and the V segment lost 8 bases, leaving 9 bases of the junction unmatched. Germline CDR1 MNHNS, CDR2 SASEGT. In DNA, the CDR3 is TGTGCCAGCCGAGAAGGGACAGGGGGCATCGGAAACACCATATATTTT. It translates to CASREGTGGIGNTIYF.

The chain combines TRBV5-1 with TRBJ2-7, with D hard to call. The CDR3 runs 14 residues. The V gene lost 0 bases and the J gene lost 0 bases, with 7 bases spanning the gap. Germline values: CDR1 SGHRS, CDR2 YFSETQ. The CDR3 DNA reads as TGCGCCAGCAGCTTGGACCCGAGCTCCTACGAGCAGTACTTC. Translation gives CASSLDPSSYEQYF.

This chain connects TRBV7-3 to TRBJ2-2; no firm D call. Trimming took off 4 bases at V and 2 bases at J, with 5 bases between the two ends. Germline values: CDR1 SGHTA, CDR2 FQGTGA. The CDR3 is 13 residues long. The DNA of the CDR3 is TGTGCCAGCAGCTCAGTTAACACCGGGGAGCTGTTTTTT. Translation gives CASSSVNTGELFF.

This clone was seen a few times. The chain joins TRBV19 to TRBJ1-1; D is undetermined. This CDR3 has 14 residues. Germline CDR1 LNHDA, CDR2 SQIVND (reference sequence). Trimming shortened V by 6 bases and J by 2 bases, and 13 bases separated the two germline ends. The CDR3 nucleotides read TGTGCCAGTAGCACTCGAGGCCTAAACACTGAAGCTTTCTTT. Amino acid sequence: CASSTRGLNTEAFF.

This chain uses TRBV5-1 with TRBJ2-2; tentatively, D is TRBD2 (5 bases). The V gene lost 0 bases and the J gene lost 0 bases, with 9 bases spanning the gap. Germline-derived CDR1 and CDR2 are SGHRS and YFSETQ. This CDR3 has 16 amino acids. CDR3 in amino acids: CASSLGSGANTGELFF. The CDR3 region has the DNA TGCGCCAGCAGCTTGGGAAGCGGTGCGAACACCGGGGAGCTGTTTTTT.

CDR3 loop: CASGQLSTGELFF. The CDR3 region has the DNA TGTGCCAGCGGGCAACTGAGCACCGGGGAGCTGTTTTTT. This chain connects TRBV6-6 to TRBJ2-2; unclear D gene. Germline V CDR1 and CDR2: MNHNY, SVGAGI (reference sequence). V lost 8 bases, J lost 4 bases, and 11 bases lay in between. The CDR3 covers 13 residues.

The chain is built from TRBV6-5 and TRBJ2-7; TRBD2 might be the D (6 bases). The CDR3 spans 13 residues. The V gene lost 6 bases and the J gene lost 6 bases, with 15 bases spanning the gap. The germline V gene encodes CDR1 MNHEY and CDR2 SVGAGI. For the CDR3, the DNA is TGTGCCAGCAGGCCCTCCGGGAGCTCCGAGCAGTACTTC. It codes for CASRPSGSSEQYF.

CDR3 sequence: CASSKAGVNTEAFF. The CDR3 bases are TGTGCCAGCAGCAAAGCTGGGGTGAACACTGAAGCTTTCTTT. V is TRBV21-1 and J is TRBJ1-1. TRBV21-1 is a known pseudogene. This CDR3 contains 14 residues.